The T cell receptor (beta chain) described here comes from a study of T cell responses to AZD1222 COVID-19 vaccine. Study-wide results and limits: Samples come after the peak T cell response, not at day 14. It was only a handful of AZD1222 recipients who were seropositive at baseline.

Samples with a second dose at about 4 or about 12 weeks were pooled together. Notes on this clone: What it binds is unknown.

The assay was immunoSEQ multiplex PCR, and TCRdb's table has in-frame clones only and misses some. In the table there are tens of thousands of clones, about nine tenths of which are singletons. The origin of this receptor is an adult who received the AZD1222 COVID-19 vaccine. The material sequenced was peripheral blood, taken 28 days after the second AZD1222 dose.

Here the CDR3 DNA reads TGTGCCAGCAGCCAAGGATCCCGACAGGGGTTTTCCTACGAGCAGTACTTC. Its protein product is CASSQGSRQGFSYEQYF. The chain uses TRBV14 and TRBJ2-7; 8 bases are a match to TRBD1. V gave up 1 base and J gave up 1 base; unmatched junction bases: 9. Germline CDR1 is SGHDN and CDR2 is FVKESK. The CDR3 is made up of 17 amino acids.